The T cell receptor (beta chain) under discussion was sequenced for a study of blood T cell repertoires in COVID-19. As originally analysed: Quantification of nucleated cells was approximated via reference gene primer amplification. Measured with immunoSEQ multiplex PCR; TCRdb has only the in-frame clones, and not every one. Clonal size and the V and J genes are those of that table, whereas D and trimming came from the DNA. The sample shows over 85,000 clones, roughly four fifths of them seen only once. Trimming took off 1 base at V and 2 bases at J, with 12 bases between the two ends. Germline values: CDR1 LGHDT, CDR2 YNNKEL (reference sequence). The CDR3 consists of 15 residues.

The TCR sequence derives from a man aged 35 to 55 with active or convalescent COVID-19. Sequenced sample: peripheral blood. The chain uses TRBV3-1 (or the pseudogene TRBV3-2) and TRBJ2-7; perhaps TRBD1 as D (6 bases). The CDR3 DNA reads TGTGCCAGCAGCCAAGGACAGGCGATAACCTACGAGCAGTACTTC. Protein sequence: CASSQGQAITYEQYF.